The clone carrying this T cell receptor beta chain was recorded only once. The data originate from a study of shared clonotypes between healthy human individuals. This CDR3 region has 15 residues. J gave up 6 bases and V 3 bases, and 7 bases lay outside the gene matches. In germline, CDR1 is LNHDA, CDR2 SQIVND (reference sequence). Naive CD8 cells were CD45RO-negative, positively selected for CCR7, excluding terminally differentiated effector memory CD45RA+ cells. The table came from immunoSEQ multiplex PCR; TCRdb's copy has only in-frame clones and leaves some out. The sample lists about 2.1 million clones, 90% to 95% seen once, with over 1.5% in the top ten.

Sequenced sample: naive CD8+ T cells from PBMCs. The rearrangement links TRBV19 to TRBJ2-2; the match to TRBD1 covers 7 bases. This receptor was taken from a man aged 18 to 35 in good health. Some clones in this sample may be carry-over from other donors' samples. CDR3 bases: TGTGCCAGTAGTATTGACAGGGAGAGGGCCGGGGAGCTGTTTTTT. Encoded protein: CASSIDRERAGELFF.